Listed here are 13 T cell receptor beta chains from one sample, sequenced in a study of CD8 T cells in ankylosing spondylitis. Each CDR3 protein is one row after TCRdb ran MiXCR on the 5' RACE reads. The sample shows over 130,000 distinct CDR3 sequences, about 42% of them seen only once. Source material: synovial fluid, either unsorted or a sorted T cell fraction (not recorded which). These receptors came from a male donor with ankylosing spondylitis.

This clonotype was seen more than once but under ten times. V is TRBV3-1 and J is TRBJ2-1, with TRBD2 matching over 10 bases. The V gene's germline CDR1 is LGHDT and CDR2 YNNKEL (reference sequence). Trimming removed 0 bases from V and 10 bases from J; junction bases left unmatched: 9. The CDR3 length is 16 residues. In DNA, the CDR3 is TGTGCCAGCAGCCAAGATGGGGGGGTAGCGGGAGGCGAGCAGTTCTTC. Translated, it gives CASSQDGGVAGGEQFF.

This clonotype was counted only a few times. The V and J genes are TRBV11-2 and TRBJ1-1; 9 nucleotides agree with TRBD1. CDR3 length equals 16 residues. Looked up from germline, CDR1 is SGHAT and CDR2 is FQNNGV. The V segment lost 7 bases and the J segment 0 bases; nucleotides outside the gene matches: 9. The CDR3 sequence is CASIRDRAQMNTEAFF. The CDR3 DNA is TGTGCCAGCATCCGGGACAGGGCGCAAATGAACACTGAAGCTTTCTTT.

This chain connects TRBV12-3 or TRBV12-4 to TRBJ1-6; 8 bases are a match to TRBD1. V was clipped by 6 bases and J by 9 bases; unmatched bases: 7. The CDR3 totals 14 residues. CDR3 protein: CASSHPGGRSPLHF. DNA for the CDR3: TGTGCCAGCAGCCACCCAGGGGGCCGTTCACCCCTCCACTTT.

The chain links TRBV2 to TRBJ2-7; 7 nucleotides align to TRBD1. The V segment lost 3 bases and the J segment 0 bases; nucleotides outside the gene matches: 11. The CDR3 has 17 residues. Germline CDR1 and CDR2: SNHLY and FYNNEI. The CDR3, as DNA: TGTGCCAGCAGTGACCCCCTCCGACAGGGTTGCTCCTACGAGCAGTACTTC. Its translation: CASSDPLRQGCSYEQYF.

The chain recombines TRBV12-3 or TRBV12-4 with TRBJ2-1; D may correspond to TRBD1 or TRBD2 (5 bases each). The V end was cut by 2 bases, the J end by 9 bases, with 20 bases between. The CDR3 covers 16 residues. The CDR3 here is CASSLRRALLGREQFF. In DNA form, the CDR3 reads TGTGCCAGCAGTTTAAGGCGGGCCTTGCTGGGGCGTGAGCAGTTCTTC.

This chain links TRBV16 with TRBJ2-3, with D uncertain. The CDR3 consists of 14 residues. Per germline, CDR1 KGHSY and CDR2 FQNENV. V was clipped by 5 bases and J by 6 bases, with 15 bases between them. This CDR3 reads CASSSPQVWDTQYF. The CDR3 region has the DNA TGTGCCAGCAGCTCTCCCCAGGTATGGGATACGCAGTATTTT.

This clonotype was picked up a small number of times. The rearrangement uses TRBV4-1 and TRBJ1-5; D possibly corresponds to TRBD1 (5 bases). CDR1 is MGHRA, CDR2 YSYEKL, per germline. The ends were cut back, 4 bases at V and 3 bases at J, with 13 bases in the middle. The CDR3 has 15 residues. The CDR3 sequence is CASSPITGLNQPQHF. CDR3 in DNA: TGCGCCAGCAGCCCGATAACAGGTCTCAATCAGCCCCAGCATTTT.

This chain uses TRBV20-1 with TRBJ1-5; 7 nucleotides align to TRBD1. V shed 5 bases, J shed 0 bases, and the junction held 7 bases outside the gene matches. The CDR3 is made up of 15 amino acids. Germline V gene lookup returns CDR1 DFQATT and CDR2 SNEGSKA (reference sequence). The CDR3 sequence: CSASGTDYSNQPQHF. DNA of the CDR3: TGCAGTGCTTCCGGGACAGACTATAGCAATCAGCCCCAGCATTTT.

This clonotype was counted only a few times. DNA of the CDR3: TGTGCCATCAGTGACCCGGGAGCCTACTACGAGCAGTACTTC. This sequence encodes CAISDPGAYYEQYF. J is TRBJ2-7 and V is TRBV10-3, with D perhaps TRBD2 (6 bases). The CDR3 is 14 residues long. Germline V CDR1 and CDR2: ENHRY, SYGVKD. The V and J ends lost 3 bases and 3 bases respectively, with 12 bases between them.

This clonotype was seen repeatedly, ten times or more. This chain links TRBV5-5 with TRBJ2-7, with 10 bases that match TRBD1. V lost 3 bases to trimming and J lost 2 bases; unmatched junction nucleotides: 5. The CDR3 covers 15 residues. Per germline, CDR1 SGHKS and CDR2 YYEKEE (reference sequence). The CDR3 reads CASSWAGQGAYEQYF. The DNA of the CDR3 is TGTGCCAGCAGCTGGGCCGGACAGGGGGCCTACGAGCAGTACTTC.

This chain links TRBV11-2 with TRBJ2-2; 7 positions match TRBD2. CDR1 is SGHAT, CDR2 FQNNGV, per germline. The junction had 21 bases not matched to a gene; V was cut back by 5 bases and J by 3 bases. The CDR3 totals 20 residues. CDR3 loop: CASSRNPRLADYYHTGELFF. CDR3 bases: TGTGCCAGCAGCCGTAATCCCAGGCTAGCGGACTACTATCACACCGGGGAGCTGTTTTTT.

This clonotype was recorded a few times. CDR3 region: CASSSPRGQQFF. CDR3 DNA: TGTGCCAGCAGCTCCCCTAGGGGGCAACAGTTCTTC. The chain uses TRBV7-9 and TRBJ2-1; 7 bases map to TRBD1. Per the germline V gene, CDR1 is SEHNR and CDR2 is FQNEAQ (reference sequence). The CDR3 loop spans 12 amino acids. The V gene end was trimmed by 4 bases and the J gene end by 13 bases; junction bases not matched to a gene: 7.

This chain uses TRBV4-2 with TRBJ2-3; 7 bases match TRBD2. The CDR3 contains 15 residues. The germline CDR1 and CDR2 sequences are LGHNA and YNFKEQ. Trimming removed 7 bases from V and 1 base from J; junction bases left unmatched: 8. CDR3 residues: CASNSGLTRTDTQYF. In DNA, the CDR3 is TGTGCCAGCAATTCGGGACTAACGCGCACAGATACGCAGTATTTT.